This is a list of T cell receptor beta chains from one sample in a study of breast tumors, draining lymph nodes, adjacent tissues. Each CDR3 protein is one row after TCRdb ran MiXCR on the multiplex PCR reads. The sample has 7,000 or so distinct CDR3 sequences; 43% are singletons. Source material: tumor-adjacent breast tissue. Receptor source: a female donor with breast cancer. Some clones in this sample may be carry-over from other donors' samples. CDR3s include the opening cysteine and the closing phenylalanine or tryptophan. A D gene is named only where the DNA matches it firmly. Not every row has a clone size; where given, it reads once, few, many or a size class.

CASSQGGDTQYF,TGTGCCAGCAGCCAAGGGGGGGATACGCAGTATTTT,TRBV3-1,TRBJ2-3,NA,NA
CASSSRTGEDEQYF,TGCGCCAGCAGCTCTAGGACAGGGGAGGACGAGCAGTACTTC,TRBV5-1,TRBJ2-7,medium-sized,TRBD1
CASRARQGIYGYTF,TGCGCCAGCAGGGCACGACAAGGGATCTATGGCTACACCTTC,TRBV4-1,TRBJ1-2,NA,NA
CADYAESGELFF,TGTGCCGACTACGCAGAAAGCGGGGAGCTGTTTTTT,TRBV7-9,TRBJ2-2,many,NA
CASSPLGASYNEQFF,TGTGCCAGCAGCCCGCTCGGCGCCTCCTACAATGAGCAGTTCTTC,TRBV7-2,TRBJ2-1,many,NA
CASSPQDRRLSIQYF,TGTGCCAGCAGCCCACAGGACAGGAGGTTGAGCATTCAGTACTTC,TRBV7-2,TRBJ2-4,many,TRBD1
CASSQVGQEAFF,TGCGCCAGCAGCCAAGTGGGACAGGAAGCTTTCTTT,TRBV4-1,TRBJ1-1,few,TRBD1
CASSRTGAGETQYF,TGTGCCAGCAGCAGGACAGGGGCTGGCGAGACCCAGTACTTC,TRBV7-2,TRBJ2-5,NA,TRBD1
CASSLSGRVTDTQYF,TGCGCCAGCAGCTTATCCGGGAGGGTCACAGATACGCAGTATTTT,TRBV5-1,TRBJ2-3,many,TRBD2
CASSQGDYEQYF,TGTGCCAGCAGCCAGGGGGACTACGAGCAGTACTTC,TRBV7-9,TRBJ2-7,few,TRBD1
CASSGLAGGRDF,TGTGCCAGCAGTGGACTAGCGGGGGGGCGGGACTTC,TRBV2,TRBJ2-7,once,TRBD2
CASGYPRRELFF,TGTGCCAGTGGATATCCTCGTAGGGAGCTGTTTTTT,TRBV19,TRBJ2-2,once,NA
CATSSFPETQYF,TGTGCCACCAGCAGTTTTCCAGAGACCCAGTACTTC,TRBV15,TRBJ2-5,medium-sized,NA
CSAAPGGAVHEQYF,TGCAGTGCTGCTCCAGGGGGCGCAGTCCACGAGCAGTACTTC,TRBV20-1,TRBJ2-7,NA,TRBD1
CASSQDAGGGNYGYTF,TGCGCCAGCAGCCAAGATGCCGGGGGCGGTAACTATGGCTACACCTTC,TRBV4-1,TRBJ1-2,many,NA
CSAKKQVLF,TGCAGTGCAAAAAAACAGGTTCTCTTT,TRBV20-1,TRBJ1-1,few,NA
CASSSGPTSGSYEQYF,TGCGCCAGCAGCTCCGGGCCGACTAGCGGGAGCTACGAGCAGTACTTC,TRBV5-1,TRBJ2-7,NA,TRBD2
CAAGGPIGYTF,TGTGCCGCGGGGGGCCCAATCGGCTACACCTTC,TRBV2,TRBJ1-2,once,NA
CASSLDEAQPQHF,TGTGCCAGCAGCTTAGATGAGGCCCAGCCCCAGCATTTT,TRBV7-9,TRBJ1-5,many,NA
CASVPAGGTDTQYF,TGTGCCAGCGTTCCAGCGGGGGGCACAGATACGCAGTATTTT,TRBV6-1,TRBJ2-3,NA,TRBD2
CASSQVGAPSGWSEQFF,TGCGCCAGCAGCCAAGTGGGAGCTCCTAGTGGGTGGAGTGAGCAGTTCTTC,TRBV4-1,TRBJ2-1,NA,NA
CASSHTDTQYF,TGCGCCAGCAGCCACACAGATACGCAGTATTTT,TRBV10-2,TRBJ2-3,NA,NA